The rows below give T cell receptor beta chains drawn from one sample of a study of control samples from healthy donors and cancer patients. Only in-frame clones appear in the TCRdb table, and some are missing; sequencing was by immunoSEQ multiplex PCR. Of under 450,000 clones listed, 80% to 95% are singletons. The sample was PBMCs. The receptors were sampled from a man in his forties with head and neck cancer. The CDR3 runs from the conserved cysteine through the conserved F or W. The order of the fields is V gene, J gene, clone size, D gene, CDR3 length, CDR3 DNA, CDR3 protein. The D gene is left open where the match is weak. A row's size may be missing; if present it is once, few, many or a size class.

v_call: TRBV25-1
j_call: TRBJ1-2
clone_size: -
d_call: -
cdr3_length: 12
cdr3_nt: TGTGCCAGCAGTGAATCCGGTTATGGCTACACCTTC
cdr3_aa: CASSESGYGYTF

v_call: TRBV30
j_call: TRBJ2-3
clone_size: -
d_call: -
cdr3_length: 18
cdr3_nt: TGTGCCTGGAGTGGTGTCTTAACAAACTCCCTCGACACAGATACGCAGTATTTT
cdr3_aa: CAWSGVLTNSLDTDTQYF

v_call: TRBV27
j_call: TRBJ2-3
clone_size: -
d_call: -
cdr3_length: 14
cdr3_nt: TGTGCCAGCCAGCTGGGGGGTGGGGGAGATACGCAGTATTTT
cdr3_aa: CASQLGGGGDTQYF

v_call: TRBV28
j_call: TRBJ2-2
clone_size: -
d_call: TRBD1
cdr3_length: 17
cdr3_nt: TGTGCCAGCGATGGGACAGGGGGATTTGGGAGCACCGGGGAGCTGTTTTTT
cdr3_aa: CASDGTGGFGSTGELFF

v_call: TRBV7-9
j_call: TRBJ1-5
clone_size: once
d_call: -
cdr3_length: 13
cdr3_nt: TGTGCCAGCAGCGCGACAGGCAATCAGCCCCAGCATTTT
cdr3_aa: CASSATGNQPQHF

v_call: TRBV7-2
j_call: TRBJ1-1
clone_size: -
d_call: -
cdr3_length: 14
cdr3_nt: TGTGCCAGCAGCTTAGAACGGAGGATAACTGAAGCTTTCTTT
cdr3_aa: CASSLERRITEAFF

v_call: TRBV3-1/TRBV3-2
j_call: TRBJ1-5
clone_size: once
d_call: -
cdr3_length: 15
cdr3_nt: TGTGCCAGCAGCCAAGATGGCGGTAGCAATCAGCCCCAGCATTTT
cdr3_aa: CASSQDGGSNQPQHF

v_call: TRBV7-2
j_call: TRBJ2-7
clone_size: -
d_call: -
cdr3_length: 16
cdr3_nt: TGTGCCAGCAGTCTAAGCATCGTAGGGGTCTCAGGGGAGCAGTACTTC
cdr3_aa: CASSLSIVGVSGEQYF

v_call: TRBV29-1
j_call: TRBJ2-1
clone_size: once
d_call: TRBD1
cdr3_length: 15
cdr3_nt: TGCAGCGTTGAACTCAGGCAGGGGGCCTACAATGAGCAGTTCTTC
cdr3_aa: CSVELRQGAYNEQFF

v_call: TRBV3-1/TRBV3-2
j_call: TRBJ1-1
clone_size: -
d_call: -
cdr3_length: 11
cdr3_nt: TGTGCCAGCAGCGCCAGCGAGCGAGCTTTCTTT
cdr3_aa: CASSASERAFF

v_call: TRBV18
j_call: TRBJ2-2
clone_size: -
d_call: TRBD1
cdr3_length: 16
cdr3_nt: TGTGCCAGCTCACCAATACCGACAGGGCAAACCGGGGAGCTGTTTTTT
cdr3_aa: CASSPIPTGQTGELFF

v_call: TRBV5-1
j_call: TRBJ2-7
clone_size: -
d_call: TRBD1
cdr3_length: 15
cdr3_nt: TGCGCCAGCAGCCCTGACGGGGACAGGGTCTACGAGCAGTACTTC
cdr3_aa: CASSPDGDRVYEQYF

v_call: TRBV28
j_call: TRBJ1-2
clone_size: -
d_call: -
cdr3_length: 15
cdr3_nt: TGTGCCAGCAGTTTCGGATATACGACTAACTATGGCTACACCTTC
cdr3_aa: CASSFGYTTNYGYTF

v_call: TRBV19
j_call: TRBJ1-3
clone_size: -
d_call: -
cdr3_length: 12
cdr3_nt: TGTGCCAGTAGTGGCCCTGGAAACACCATATATTTT
cdr3_aa: CASSGPGNTIYF

v_call: TRBV28
j_call: TRBJ2-1
clone_size: -
d_call: -
cdr3_length: 12
cdr3_nt: TGTGCCAGCAGTTCGAAATACAATGAGCAGTTCTTC
cdr3_aa: CASSSKYNEQFF

v_call: TRBV27
j_call: TRBJ1-5
clone_size: -
d_call: TRBD1
cdr3_length: 13
cdr3_nt: TGTGCCAGCAGTGATACAGGGGACCAGCCCCAGCATTTT
cdr3_aa: CASSDTGDQPQHF

v_call: TRBV30
j_call: TRBJ2-3
clone_size: -
d_call: TRBD2
cdr3_length: 14
cdr3_nt: TGTGCCTGGAGAGGAGCGGGAGGGCGAGATACGCAGTATTTT
cdr3_aa: CAWRGAGGRDTQYF

v_call: TRBV27
j_call: TRBJ2-3
clone_size: -
d_call: -
cdr3_length: 16
cdr3_nt: TGTGCCAGCAGTTTAACCTTGTATCCACCCGAGGATACGCAGTATTTT
cdr3_aa: CASSLTLYPPEDTQYF

v_call: TRBV3-1/TRBV3-2
j_call: TRBJ2-6
clone_size: -
d_call: TRBD1
cdr3_length: 18
cdr3_nt: TGTGCCAGCAGCTGGACCGGGACAGGGGTGAGTGGGGCCAACGTCCTGACTTTC
cdr3_aa: CASSWTGTGVSGANVLTF

v_call: TRBV20-1
j_call: TRBJ2-7
clone_size: once
d_call: -
cdr3_length: 11
cdr3_nt: TGCAGTGCGCCTGAGGGGTACGAGCAGTACTTC
cdr3_aa: CSAPEGYEQYF

v_call: TRBV5-1
j_call: TRBJ2-1
clone_size: -
d_call: TRBD1
cdr3_length: 15
cdr3_nt: TGCGCCAGCGCCCGGGGACAGGGGTACTACAATGAGCAGTTCTTC
cdr3_aa: CASARGQGYYNEQFF

v_call: TRBV2
j_call: TRBJ2-2
clone_size: -
d_call: TRBD2
cdr3_length: 12
cdr3_nt: TGTGCCAGTAGCGGGAGGGCCGGGGAGCTGTTTTTT
cdr3_aa: CASSGRAGELFF

v_call: TRBV6-2/TRBV6-3
j_call: TRBJ2-2
clone_size: few
d_call: TRBD2
cdr3_length: 18
cdr3_nt: TGTGCCAGCAGTTCGTTCAGACTAGCGGGGGAGATAACCGGGGAGCTGTTTTTT
cdr3_aa: CASSSFRLAGEITGELFF

v_call: TRBV18
j_call: TRBJ1-4
clone_size: once
d_call: -
cdr3_length: 15
cdr3_nt: TGTGCCAGCTCACCATACGGGCCTCCTAATGAAAAACTGTTTTTT
cdr3_aa: CASSPYGPPNEKLFF

v_call: TRBV27
j_call: TRBJ1-2
clone_size: -
d_call: TRBD1
cdr3_length: 15
cdr3_nt: TGTGCCAGCAGTTTAACTGCCGGGGACAGGAACGGCTACACCTTC
cdr3_aa: CASSLTAGDRNGYTF

v_call: TRBV28
j_call: TRBJ2-3
clone_size: -
d_call: TRBD1
cdr3_length: 15
cdr3_nt: TGTGCCAGCAGTCAGGGGGCGCTGGGTAAAAATACGCAGTATTTT
cdr3_aa: CASSQGALGKNTQYF

v_call: TRBV21-1
j_call: TRBJ1-2
clone_size: -
d_call: -
cdr3_length: 15
cdr3_nt: TGTGCCAATCGGACAGGGGGCCACCTCTACTATGGCTACACCTTC
cdr3_aa: CANRTGGHLYYGYTF

v_call: TRBV18
j_call: TRBJ1-4
clone_size: once
d_call: TRBD1
cdr3_length: 17
cdr3_nt: TGTGCCAGCTCACCACCGAGCGGAGGGGGACAGGGGGAAAAACTGTTTTTT
cdr3_aa: CASSPPSGGGQGEKLFF